This TCR beta chain is drawn from a study of radiotherapy plus CTLA-4 blockade in lung cancer. Only one count was recorded for this clone. Other DNA sequences within the sample encode an identical CDR3. The CDR3 is 14 amino acids. Germline-derived CDR1 and CDR2 are SGDLS and YYNGEE. The ends lost 0 bases at V and 6 bases at J; junction bases unmatched: 1. Assay: immunoSEQ multiplex PCR; the TCRdb copy retains only in-frame clones and omits some. In the table there are more than 95,000 clones, 78% of which are singletons. The receptor comes from a human donor with non-small cell lung cancer who had a partial response to radiotherapy plus ipilimumab. This sequence joins TRBV9 and TRBJ1-5, with TRBD1 matching over 9 bases. The sample was peripheral blood, taken from a patient treated with radiotherapy plus ipilimumab. The CDR3 DNA sequence: TGTGCCAGCAGCGTAGGACAGGGGGTTCAGCCCCAGCATTTT. Translating gives CASSVGQGVQPQHF.